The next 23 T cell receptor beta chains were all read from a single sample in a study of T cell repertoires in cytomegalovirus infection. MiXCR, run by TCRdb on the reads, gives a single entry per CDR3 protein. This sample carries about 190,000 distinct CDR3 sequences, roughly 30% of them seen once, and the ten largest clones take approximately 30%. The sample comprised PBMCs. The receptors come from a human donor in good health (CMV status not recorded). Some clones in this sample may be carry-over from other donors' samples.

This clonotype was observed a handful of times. In nucleotides, the CDR3 is TGTGCCAGCAGCCATCGGGGGGCAGGCAACTATGGCTACACCTTC. The encoded protein is CASSHRGAGNYGYTF. This rearrangement joins TRBV5-6 to TRBJ1-2; a weak D match, TRBD1 (6 bases). The germline CDR1 and CDR2 sequences are SGHDT and YYEEEE. Between the trimmed V and J ends, which lost 4 bases and 2 bases, there was a span of 15 bases. The CDR3 sequence is 15 residues long.

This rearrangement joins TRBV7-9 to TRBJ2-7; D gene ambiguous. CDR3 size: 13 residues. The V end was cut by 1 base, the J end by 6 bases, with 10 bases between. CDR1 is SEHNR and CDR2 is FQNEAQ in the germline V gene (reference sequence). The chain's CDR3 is CASSLGLLSEQYF. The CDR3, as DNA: TGTGCCAGCAGCTTAGGACTCCTCAGCGAGCAGTACTTC.

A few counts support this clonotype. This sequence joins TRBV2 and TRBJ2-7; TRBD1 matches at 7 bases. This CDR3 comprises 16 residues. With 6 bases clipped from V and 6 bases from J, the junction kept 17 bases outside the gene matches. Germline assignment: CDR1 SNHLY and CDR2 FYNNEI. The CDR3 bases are TGTGCCAGCAGGAATCACCAGGCAGGGGGTTTTTCCGAGCAGTACTTC. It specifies CASRNHQAGGFSEQYF.

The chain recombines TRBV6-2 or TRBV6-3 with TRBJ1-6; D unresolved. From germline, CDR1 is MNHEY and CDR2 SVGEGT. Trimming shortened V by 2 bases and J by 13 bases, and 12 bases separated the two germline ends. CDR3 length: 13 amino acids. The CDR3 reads CASSYPTLSPLHF. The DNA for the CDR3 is TGTGCCAGCAGTTACCCGACCCTATCTCCCCTCCACTTT.

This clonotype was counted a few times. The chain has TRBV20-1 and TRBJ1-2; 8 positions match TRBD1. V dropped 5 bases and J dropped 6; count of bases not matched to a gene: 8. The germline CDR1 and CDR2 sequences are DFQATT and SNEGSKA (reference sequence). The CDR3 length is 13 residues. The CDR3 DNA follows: TGCAGTGCTGTCCGGACAGGGAGCGATGGCTACACCTTC. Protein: CSAVRTGSDGYTF.

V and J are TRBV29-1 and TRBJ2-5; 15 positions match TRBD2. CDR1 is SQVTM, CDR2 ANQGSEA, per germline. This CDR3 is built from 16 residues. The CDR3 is CSWARTSGGALETQYF. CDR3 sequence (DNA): TGCAGTTGGGCAAGGACTAGCGGGGGGGCGTTGGAGACCCAGTACTTC.

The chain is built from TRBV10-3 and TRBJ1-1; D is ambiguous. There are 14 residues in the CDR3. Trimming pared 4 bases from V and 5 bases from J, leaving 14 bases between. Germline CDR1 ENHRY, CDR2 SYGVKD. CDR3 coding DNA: TGTGCCATCAGTGGGTTAACCCGAGGGACTGAAGCTTTCTTT. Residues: CAISGLTRGTEAFF.

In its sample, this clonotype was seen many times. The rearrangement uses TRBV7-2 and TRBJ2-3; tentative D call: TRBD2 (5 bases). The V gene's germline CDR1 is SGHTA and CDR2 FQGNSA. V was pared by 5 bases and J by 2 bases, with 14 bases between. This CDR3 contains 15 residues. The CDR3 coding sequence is TGTGCCAGCAGCCCAGCCCGGGGATTCACAGATACGCAGTATTTT. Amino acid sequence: CASSPARGFTDTQYF.

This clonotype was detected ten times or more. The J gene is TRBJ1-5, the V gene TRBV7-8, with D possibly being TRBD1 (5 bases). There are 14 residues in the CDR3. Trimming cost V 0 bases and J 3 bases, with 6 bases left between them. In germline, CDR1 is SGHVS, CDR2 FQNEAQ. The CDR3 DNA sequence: TGTGCCAGCAGCTTAGCGGGGACCAATCAGCCCCAGCATTTT. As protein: CASSLAGTNQPQHF. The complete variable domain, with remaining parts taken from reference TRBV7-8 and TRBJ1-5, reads GAGVSQSPRYKVAKRGQDVALRCDPISGHVSLFWYQQALGQGPEFLTYFQNEAQLDKSGLPSDRFFAERPEGSVSTLKIQRTQQEDSAVYLCASSLAGTNQPQHFGDGTRLSIL.

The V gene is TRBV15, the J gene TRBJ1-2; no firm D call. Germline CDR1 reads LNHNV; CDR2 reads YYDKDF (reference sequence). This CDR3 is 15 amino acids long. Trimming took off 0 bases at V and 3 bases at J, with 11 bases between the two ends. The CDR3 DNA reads TGTGCCACCAGCAGAGATAAAGCGAGTTACTATGGCTACACCTTC. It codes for CATSRDKASYYGYTF. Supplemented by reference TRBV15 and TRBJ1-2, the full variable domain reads DAMVIQNPRYQVTQFGKPVTLSCSQTLNHNVMYWYQQKSSQAPKLLFHYYDKDFNNEADTPDNFQSRRPNTSFCFLDIRSPGLGDTAMYLCATSRDKASYYGYTFGSGTRLTVV.

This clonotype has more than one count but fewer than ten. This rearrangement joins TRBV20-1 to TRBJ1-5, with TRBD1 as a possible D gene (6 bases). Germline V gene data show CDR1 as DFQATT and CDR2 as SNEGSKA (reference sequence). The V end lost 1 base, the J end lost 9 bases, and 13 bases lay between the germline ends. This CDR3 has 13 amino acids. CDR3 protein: CSARVRGIRPQHF. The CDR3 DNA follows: TGCAGTGCTAGAGTGAGGGGGATTCGGCCCCAGCATTTT.

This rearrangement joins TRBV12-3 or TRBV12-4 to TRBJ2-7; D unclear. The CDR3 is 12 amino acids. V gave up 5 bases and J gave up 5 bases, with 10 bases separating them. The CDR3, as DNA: TGTGCCAGCAGTGACGCCCTCCACGAGCAGTACTTC. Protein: CASSDALHEQYF.

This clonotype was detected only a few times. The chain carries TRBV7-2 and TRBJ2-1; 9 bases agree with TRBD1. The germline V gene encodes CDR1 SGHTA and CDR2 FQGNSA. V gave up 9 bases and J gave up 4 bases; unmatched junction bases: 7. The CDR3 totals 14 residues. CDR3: CASDLDRGYNEQFF. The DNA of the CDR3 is TGTGCCAGTGATTTGGACAGGGGATACAATGAGCAGTTCTTC.

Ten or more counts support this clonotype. CDR3 sequence (DNA): TGTGCCAGCAGCTTATACAGGGAGGCTGAAGCTTTCTTT. Encoded protein: CASSLYREAEAFF. The chain couples TRBV7-8 to TRBJ1-1, with D maybe TRBD1 (6 bases). CDR1 and CDR2 from the germline V gene are SGHVS and FQNEAQ. V was shortened by 2 bases and J by 6 bases, with 10 bases between the two germline ends. This CDR3 region has 13 residues.

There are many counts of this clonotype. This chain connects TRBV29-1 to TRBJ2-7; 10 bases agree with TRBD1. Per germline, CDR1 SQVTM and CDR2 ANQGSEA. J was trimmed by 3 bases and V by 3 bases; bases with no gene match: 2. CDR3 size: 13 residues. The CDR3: CSVETGGNYEQYF. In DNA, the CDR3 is TGCAGCGTTGAGACAGGGGGCAACTACGAGCAGTACTTC.

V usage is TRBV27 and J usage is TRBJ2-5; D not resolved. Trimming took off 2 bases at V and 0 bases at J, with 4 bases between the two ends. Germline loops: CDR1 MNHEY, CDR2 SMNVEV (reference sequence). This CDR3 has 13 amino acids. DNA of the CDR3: TGTGCCAGCAGTTTAAGGGACCAAGAGACCCAGTACTTC. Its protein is CASSLRDQETQYF.

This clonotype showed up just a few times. This CDR3 is CASSLSGQGNQPQHF. The CDR3 DNA follows: TGTGCCAGCAGCTTATCAGGACAGGGAAATCAGCCCCAGCATTTT. This chain links TRBV7-8 with TRBJ1-5; 8 bases are shared with TRBD1. The V gene end was trimmed by 2 bases and the J gene end by 4 bases; junction bases not matched to a gene: 4. The CDR3 has 15 residues. Germline V gene lookup returns CDR1 SGHVS and CDR2 FQNEAQ. The variable domain in full, with the rest retrieved from reference TRBV7-8 and TRBJ1-5, is GAGVSQSPRYKVAKRGQDVALRCDPISGHVSLFWYQQALGQGPEFLTYFQNEAQLDKSGLPSDRFFAERPEGSVSTLKIQRTQQEDSAVYLCASSLSGQGNQPQHFGDGTRLSIL.

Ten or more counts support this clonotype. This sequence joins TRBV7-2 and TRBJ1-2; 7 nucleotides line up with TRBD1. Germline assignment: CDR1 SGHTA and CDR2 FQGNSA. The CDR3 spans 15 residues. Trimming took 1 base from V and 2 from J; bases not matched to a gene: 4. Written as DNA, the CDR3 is TGTGCCAGCAGCTTAGAACAGGGGCCCAACTATGGCTACACCTTC. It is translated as CASSLEQGPNYGYTF. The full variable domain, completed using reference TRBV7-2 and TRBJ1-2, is GAGVSQSPSNKVTEKGKDVELRCDPISGHTALYWYRQSLGQGLEFLIYFQGNSAPDKSGLPSDRFSAERTGGSVSTLTIQRTQQEDSAVYLCASSLEQGPNYGYTFGSGTRLTVV.

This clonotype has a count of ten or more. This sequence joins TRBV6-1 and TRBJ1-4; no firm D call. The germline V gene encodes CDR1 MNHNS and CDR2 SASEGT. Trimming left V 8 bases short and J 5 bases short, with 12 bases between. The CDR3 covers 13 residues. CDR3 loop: CASERARNEKLFF. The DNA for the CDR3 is TGTGCCAGCGAGCGGGCGAGGAATGAAAAACTGTTTTTT.

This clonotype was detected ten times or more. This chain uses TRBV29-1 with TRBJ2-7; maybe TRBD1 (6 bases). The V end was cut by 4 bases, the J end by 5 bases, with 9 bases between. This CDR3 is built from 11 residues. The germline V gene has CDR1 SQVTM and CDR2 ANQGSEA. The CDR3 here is CSVGAGDEQYF. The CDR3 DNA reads TGCAGCGTTGGGGCAGGGGACGAGCAGTACTTC.

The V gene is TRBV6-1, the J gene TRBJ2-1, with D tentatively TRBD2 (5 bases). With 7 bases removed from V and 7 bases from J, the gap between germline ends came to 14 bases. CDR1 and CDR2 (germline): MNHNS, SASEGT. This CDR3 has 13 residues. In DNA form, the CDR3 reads TGTGCCAGCACTCCACTCTCGGGGAATGAGCAGTTCTTC. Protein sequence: CASTPLSGNEQFF.

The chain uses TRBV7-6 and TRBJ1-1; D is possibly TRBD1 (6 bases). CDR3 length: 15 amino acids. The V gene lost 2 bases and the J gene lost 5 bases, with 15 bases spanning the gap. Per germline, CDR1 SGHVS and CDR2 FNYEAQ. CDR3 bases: TGTGCCAGCAGCTTAAACTCTGAGGGGGGGACTGAAGCTTTCTTT. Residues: CASSLNSEGGTEAFF.

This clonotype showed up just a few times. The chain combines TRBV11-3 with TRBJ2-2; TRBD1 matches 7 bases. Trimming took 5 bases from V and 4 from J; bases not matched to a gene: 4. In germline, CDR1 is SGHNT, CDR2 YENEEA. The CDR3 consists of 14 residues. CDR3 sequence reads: CASSVGTVTGELFF. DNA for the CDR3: TGTGCCAGCAGCGTGGGGACAGTCACCGGGGAGCTGTTTTTT.